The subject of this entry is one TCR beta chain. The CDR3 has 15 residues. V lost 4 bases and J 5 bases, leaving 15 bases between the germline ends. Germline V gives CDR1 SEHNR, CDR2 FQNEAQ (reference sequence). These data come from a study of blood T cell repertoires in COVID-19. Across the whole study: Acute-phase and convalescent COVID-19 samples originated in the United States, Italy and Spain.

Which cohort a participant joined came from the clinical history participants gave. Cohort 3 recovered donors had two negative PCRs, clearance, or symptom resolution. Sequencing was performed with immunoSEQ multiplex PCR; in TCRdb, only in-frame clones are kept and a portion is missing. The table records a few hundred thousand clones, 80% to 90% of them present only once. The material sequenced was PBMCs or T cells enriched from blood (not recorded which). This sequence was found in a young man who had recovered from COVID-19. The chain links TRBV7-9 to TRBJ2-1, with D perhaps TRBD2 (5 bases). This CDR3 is CASSSAGGIDNEQFF. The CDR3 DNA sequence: TGTGCCAGCAGCTCCGCAGGAGGCATCGACAATGAGCAGTTCTTC.